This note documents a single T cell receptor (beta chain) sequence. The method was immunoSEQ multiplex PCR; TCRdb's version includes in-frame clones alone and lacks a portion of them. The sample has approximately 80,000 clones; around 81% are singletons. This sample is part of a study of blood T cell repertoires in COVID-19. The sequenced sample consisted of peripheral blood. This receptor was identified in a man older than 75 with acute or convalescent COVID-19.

CDR3: CASSHRGAAGGRNEQFF. CDR3 DNA: TGTGCCAGCAGCCATCGAGGGGCCGCGGGAGGGCGAAATGAGCAGTTCTTC. The rearrangement links TRBV4-2 to TRBJ2-1; 9 bases agree with TRBD2. The V gene's germline CDR1 is LGHNA and CDR2 YNFKEQ. V was pared by 3 bases and J by 7 bases, with 13 bases of the junction left unmatched. The CDR3 extends over 17 amino acids.